This T cell receptor (beta chain) appears in the sequencing data of a study of beta chain features in type 1 diabetes (dated by TCRdb to the late 2010s). With respect to the entire study: Mean age, gender distribution, total cell number and subset yield did not differ between patients and healthy donors. Whereas all 30 or so donors provided naive and central memory subsets, regulatory and stem cell-like memory subsets were isolated from just 8 patients and roughly eight healthy donors. The study compared TCRB repertoires of sorted circulating CD4+ T cell subsets between recently diagnosed type 1 diabetes patients and matched healthy donors. A total of about 110,000,000 sorted cells were examined across all samples, and a strong correlation was observed between cell number per subset and RNA yield. Paper-wide results and their limitations: HLA sub-analyses involved small numbers of individuals, so any influence of HLA type on TCRB rearrangement remained unresolved. Because cDNA rather than genomic DNA was sequenced, highly expressing activated cells could have been over-represented, although no difference in activation and CD3 levels was found between groups. In all four CD4+ subsets, TCRB CDR3 length was moderately but significantly shorter in type 1 diabetes patients. The naive, central memory and regulatory TCRB repertoires appeared to resemble one another more closely among patients than among healthy donors. Shorter templates might have been favored by PCR, but patient and control samples were amplified and corrected together, so both groups would have been affected equally by any skew. Fewer insertions and more nucleotide deletions at VDJ recombination sites were observed in patients with type 1 diabetes, implying thymic rearrangement abnormalities.

The entire amount of isolated RNA was reverse transcribed using the High Capacity cDNA Reverse Transcription Kit, so the sequenced TCRB transcripts were expressed ones. Deep immunoSEQ sequencing was performed on naive, central memory and regulatory T cell samples, with an average of roughly 3.3 million total reads per sample. Sorted cells were lysed in RLT buffer and RNA was extracted with DNase-treated RNeasy Micro or Mini kits, depending on cell number. To prevent cross-contamination, each cell subset was processed individually, whereas patient and healthy donor samples were processed jointly. The immunoSEQ multiplex PCR was used to amplify TCRB sequences from cDNA, generating 87-bp fragments that spanned the CDR3 region. Sequencing of the amplicons was performed on the Illumina HiSeq platform. The original methods were these. Synthetic template baselines were used to correct PCR bias computationally, reads within Hamming distance 2 were collapsed, and singletons that could not be merged were discarded. Reads were aligned against IMGT to assign V, D and J genes, CDR3 length and insertions or deletions at six rearrangement sites. Within each subset, clonotype counts were normalized to sorted cell number, and only after that were true diversity and Gini coefficients computed with the tcR R package. The overlap coefficient, calculated on TCRB nucleotide sequences, was used to measure repertoire sharing. As a proxy for the pre-selection repertoire, out-of-frame TCRB sequences from naive cells were analyzed. TCRdb re-hosts the immuneACCESS table, in-frame sequences only. Its copies lack some clones; in the studies checked, an unresolved V gene accounts for under half of them, and the cause for the rest is not known. D and trimming come from the DNA, and the V and J calls and clone size come from that table. The table for this sample lists about 330,000 clones; about 11% of them were counted only once. Approximately 0.016% of the sample rests with the top ten.

Each donor gave one peripheral blood draw, approximately 120 mL on average, collected into heparinised tubes. A BD FACSAria II was used to sort naive, central memory, regulatory and stem cell-like memory CD4+ T cells with a panel that included CD45RO, CCR7, CD25, CD127, CD95 and CD27. All sorted populations exceeded 95% purity. PBMCs were isolated immediately by Lymphoprep density gradient centrifugation and stained directly without culture. To minimize batch effects, samples were stained and sorted in pairs, one healthy donor with one patient per experiment. On this clone itself: What this receptor recognizes is not known. Base qualities are not at hand, and no much larger clone is one base apart.

The source material was naive CD4+ T cells from blood. The meaning of the sample's cell subset or site label: true naive CD4+ T cells. This TCR derives from a woman aged 25 to 39 in good health.

CDR3 sequence: CASHKYRGTGELFF. The DNA is as follows: TGTGCCAGCCATAAATACAGGGGTACCGGGGAGCTGTTTTTT. This sequence uses TRBV28 and TRBJ2-2; the junction holds 7 bases that match TRBD1. V lost 8 bases and J lost 5 bases, and the count of bases not matched to a germline gene is 8. The CDR3 runs 14 residues from the cysteine to the phenylalanine. Only the CDR3 part of the read is kept: 42 bases, read in frame from the first base. CDR1 and CDR2 were assigned from the germline V gene as MDHEN and SYDVKM. Beyond the CDR3, the reference TRBV28 and TRBJ2-2 genes provide the residues; the full variable domain reads: DVKVTQSSRYLVKRTGEKVFLECVQDMDHENMFWYRQDPGLGLRLIYFSYDVKMKEKGDIPEGYSVSREKKERFSLILESASTNQTSMYLCASHKYRGTGELFFGEGSRLTVL.